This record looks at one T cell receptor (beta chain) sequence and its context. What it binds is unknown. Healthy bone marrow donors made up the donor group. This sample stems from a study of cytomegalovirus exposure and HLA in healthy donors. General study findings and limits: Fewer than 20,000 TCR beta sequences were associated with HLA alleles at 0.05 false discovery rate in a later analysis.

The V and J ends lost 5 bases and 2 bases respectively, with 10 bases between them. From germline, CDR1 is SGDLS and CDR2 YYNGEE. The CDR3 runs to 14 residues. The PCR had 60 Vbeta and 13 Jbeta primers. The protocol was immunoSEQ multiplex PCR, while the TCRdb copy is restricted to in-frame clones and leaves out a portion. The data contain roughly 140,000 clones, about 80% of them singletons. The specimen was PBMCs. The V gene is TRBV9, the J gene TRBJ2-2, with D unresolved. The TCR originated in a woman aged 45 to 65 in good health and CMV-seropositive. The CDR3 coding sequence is TGTGCCAGCAGTTACTACCAAAACACCGGGGAGCTGTTTTTT. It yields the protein CASSYYQNTGELFF.